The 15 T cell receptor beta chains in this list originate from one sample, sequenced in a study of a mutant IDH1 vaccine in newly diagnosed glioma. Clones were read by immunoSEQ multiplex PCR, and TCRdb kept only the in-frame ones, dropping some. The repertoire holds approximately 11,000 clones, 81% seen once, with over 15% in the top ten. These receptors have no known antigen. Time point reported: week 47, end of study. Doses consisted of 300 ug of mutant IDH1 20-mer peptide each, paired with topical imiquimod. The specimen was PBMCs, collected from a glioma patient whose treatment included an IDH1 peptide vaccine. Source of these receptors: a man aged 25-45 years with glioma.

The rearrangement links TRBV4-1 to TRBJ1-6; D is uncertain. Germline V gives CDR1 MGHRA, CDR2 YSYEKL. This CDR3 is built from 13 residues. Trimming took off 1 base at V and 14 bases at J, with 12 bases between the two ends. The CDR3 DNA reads TGCGCCAGCAGCCAAGGGGAGGGCCAGGCCCTCCACTTT. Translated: CASSQGEGQALHF.

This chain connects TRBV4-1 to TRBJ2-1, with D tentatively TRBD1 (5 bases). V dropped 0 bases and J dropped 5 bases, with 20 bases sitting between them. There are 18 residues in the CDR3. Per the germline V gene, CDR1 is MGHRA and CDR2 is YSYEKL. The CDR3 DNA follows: TGCGCCAGCAGCCAAGACGGTGGAACGCCTCCCAGGGACAATGAGCAGTTCTTC. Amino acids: CASSQDGGTPPRDNEQFF.

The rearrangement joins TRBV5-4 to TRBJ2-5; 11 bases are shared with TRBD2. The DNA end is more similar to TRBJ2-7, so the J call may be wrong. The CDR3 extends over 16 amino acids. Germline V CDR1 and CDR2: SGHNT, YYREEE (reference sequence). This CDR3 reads CASSQGLAGNSYEQYF. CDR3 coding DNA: TGTGCCAGCAGCCAAGGACTAGCGGGTAACTCCTACGAGCAGTACTTC.

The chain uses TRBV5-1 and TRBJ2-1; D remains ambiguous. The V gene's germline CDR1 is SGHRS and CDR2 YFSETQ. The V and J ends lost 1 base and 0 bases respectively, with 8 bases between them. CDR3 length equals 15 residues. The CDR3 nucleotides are TGCGCCAGCAGCTTGTGGTCGAGCTCCTACAATGAGCAGTTCTTC. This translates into CASSLWSSSYNEQFF.

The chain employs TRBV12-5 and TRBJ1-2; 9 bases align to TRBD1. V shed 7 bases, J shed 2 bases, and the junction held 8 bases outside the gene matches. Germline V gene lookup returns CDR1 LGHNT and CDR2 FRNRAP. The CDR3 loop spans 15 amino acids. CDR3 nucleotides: TGTGCTAGTGCCGTGCCGGGACAGGGAAACTATGGCTACACCTTC. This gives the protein CASAVPGQGNYGYTF. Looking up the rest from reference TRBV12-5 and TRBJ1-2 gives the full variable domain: DARVTQTPRHKVTEMGQEVTMRCQPILGHNTVFWYRQTMMQGLELLAYFRNRAPLDDSGMPKDRFSAEMPDATLATLKIQPSEPRDSAVYFCASAVPGQGNYGYTFGSGTRLTVV.

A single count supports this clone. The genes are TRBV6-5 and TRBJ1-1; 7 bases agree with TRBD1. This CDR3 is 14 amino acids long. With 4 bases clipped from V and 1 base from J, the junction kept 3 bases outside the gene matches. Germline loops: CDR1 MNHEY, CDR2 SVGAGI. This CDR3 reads CASSFSGGNTEAFF. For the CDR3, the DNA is TGTGCCAGCAGTTTTTCAGGGGGGAACACTGAAGCTTTCTTT.

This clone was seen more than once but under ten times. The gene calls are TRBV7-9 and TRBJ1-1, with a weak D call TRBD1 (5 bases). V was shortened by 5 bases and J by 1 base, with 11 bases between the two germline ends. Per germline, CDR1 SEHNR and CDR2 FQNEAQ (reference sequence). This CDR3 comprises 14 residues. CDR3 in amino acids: CASSQFRENTEAFF. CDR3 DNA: TGTGCCAGCAGCCAGTTCAGGGAGAACACTGAAGCTTTCTTT.

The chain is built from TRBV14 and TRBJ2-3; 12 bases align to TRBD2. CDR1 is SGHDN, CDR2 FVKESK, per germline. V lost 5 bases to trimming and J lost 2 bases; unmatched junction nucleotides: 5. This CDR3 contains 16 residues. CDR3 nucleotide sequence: TGTGCCAGCAGCGTTCTAGCGGGAGGGCTCACAGATACGCAGTATTTT. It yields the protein CASSVLAGGLTDTQYF. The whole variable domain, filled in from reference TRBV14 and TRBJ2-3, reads EAGVTQFPSHSVIEKGQTVTLRCDPISGHDNLYWYRRVMGKEIKFLLHFVKESKQDESGMPNNRFLAERTGGTYSTLKVQPAELEDSGVYFCASSVLAGGLTDTQYFGPGTRLTVL.

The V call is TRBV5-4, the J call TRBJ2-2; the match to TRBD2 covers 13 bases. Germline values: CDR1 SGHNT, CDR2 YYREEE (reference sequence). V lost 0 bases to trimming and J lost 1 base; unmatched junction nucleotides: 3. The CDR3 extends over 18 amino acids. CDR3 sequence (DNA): TGTGCCAGCAGCTTGGGGGGACTAGCGGGGAAGAACACCGGGGAGCTGTTTTTT. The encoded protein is CASSLGGLAGKNTGELFF.

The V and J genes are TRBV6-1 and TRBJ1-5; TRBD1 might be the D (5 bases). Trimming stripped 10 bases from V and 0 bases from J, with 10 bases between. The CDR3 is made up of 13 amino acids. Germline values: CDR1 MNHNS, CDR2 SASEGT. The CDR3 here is CATTDYSNQPQHF. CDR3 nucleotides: TGTGCCACGACAGATTATAGCAATCAGCCCCAGCATTTT.

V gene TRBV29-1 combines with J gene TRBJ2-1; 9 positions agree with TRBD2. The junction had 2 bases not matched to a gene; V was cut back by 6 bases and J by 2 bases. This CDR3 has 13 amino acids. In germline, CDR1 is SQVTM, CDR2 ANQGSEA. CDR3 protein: CSVGGRAYNEQFF. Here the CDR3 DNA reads TGCAGCGTAGGCGGGAGGGCCTACAATGAGCAGTTCTTC.

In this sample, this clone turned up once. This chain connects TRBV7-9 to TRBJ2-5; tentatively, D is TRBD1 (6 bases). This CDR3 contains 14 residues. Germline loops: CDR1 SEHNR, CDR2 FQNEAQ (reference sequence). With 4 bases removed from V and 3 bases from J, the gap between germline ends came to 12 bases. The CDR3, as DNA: TGTGCCAGCAGCTCAACTCGGGACAAAGAGACCCAGTACTTC. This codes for CASSSTRDKETQYF.

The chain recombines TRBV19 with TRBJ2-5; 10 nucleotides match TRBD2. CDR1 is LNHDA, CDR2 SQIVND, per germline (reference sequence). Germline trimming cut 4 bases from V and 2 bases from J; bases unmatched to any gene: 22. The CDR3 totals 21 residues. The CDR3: CASSTLYKGLAPIRGQETQYF. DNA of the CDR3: TGTGCCAGTAGTACCCTATATAAGGGACTAGCGCCAATAAGGGGGCAAGAGACCCAGTACTTC.

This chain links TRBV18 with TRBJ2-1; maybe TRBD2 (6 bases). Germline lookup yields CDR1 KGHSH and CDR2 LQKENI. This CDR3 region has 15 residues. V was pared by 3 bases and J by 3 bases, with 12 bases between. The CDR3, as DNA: TGTGCCAGCTCACCGCCTGGACTACTCTACAATGAGCAGTTCTTC. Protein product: CASSPPGLLYNEQFF. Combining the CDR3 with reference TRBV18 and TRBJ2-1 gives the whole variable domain NAGVMQNPRHLVRRRGQEARLRCSPMKGHSHVYWYRQLPEEGLKFMVYLQKENIIDESGMPKERFSAEFPKEGPSILRIQQVVRGDSAAYFCASSPPGLLYNEQFFGPGTRLTVL.

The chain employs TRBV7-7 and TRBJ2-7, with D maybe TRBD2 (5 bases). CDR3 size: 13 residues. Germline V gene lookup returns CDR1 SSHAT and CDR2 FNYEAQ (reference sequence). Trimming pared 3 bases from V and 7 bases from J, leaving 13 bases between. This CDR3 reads CASSLGTSGEQYF. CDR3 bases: TGTGCCAGCAGCTTGGGCACCTCGGGGGAGCAGTACTTC.